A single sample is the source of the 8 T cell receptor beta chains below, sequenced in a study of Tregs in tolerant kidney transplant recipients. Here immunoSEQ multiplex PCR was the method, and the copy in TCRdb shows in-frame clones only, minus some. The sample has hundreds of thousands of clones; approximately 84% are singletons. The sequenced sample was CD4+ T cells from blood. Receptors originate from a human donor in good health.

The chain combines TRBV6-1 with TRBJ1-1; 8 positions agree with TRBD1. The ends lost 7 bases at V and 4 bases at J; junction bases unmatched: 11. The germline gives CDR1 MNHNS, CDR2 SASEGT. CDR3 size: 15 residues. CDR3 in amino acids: CASTFDRGNPTEAFF. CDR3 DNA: TGTGCCAGCACCTTCGACAGGGGAAACCCCACTGAAGCTTTCTTT.

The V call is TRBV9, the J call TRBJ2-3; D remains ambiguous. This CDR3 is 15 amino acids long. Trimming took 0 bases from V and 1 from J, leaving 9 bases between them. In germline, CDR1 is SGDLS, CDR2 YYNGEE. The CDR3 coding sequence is TGTGCCAGCAGCGTAGGGAATGAAGGCACAGATACGCAGTATTTT. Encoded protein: CASSVGNEGTDTQYF.

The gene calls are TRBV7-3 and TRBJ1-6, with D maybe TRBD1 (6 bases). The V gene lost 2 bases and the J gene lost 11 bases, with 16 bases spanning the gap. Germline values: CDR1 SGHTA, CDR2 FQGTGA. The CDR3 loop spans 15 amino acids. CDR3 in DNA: TGTGCCAGCAGCTTACAGCCGGGGGCGGAAACACCCCTCCACTTT. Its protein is CASSLQPGAETPLHF.

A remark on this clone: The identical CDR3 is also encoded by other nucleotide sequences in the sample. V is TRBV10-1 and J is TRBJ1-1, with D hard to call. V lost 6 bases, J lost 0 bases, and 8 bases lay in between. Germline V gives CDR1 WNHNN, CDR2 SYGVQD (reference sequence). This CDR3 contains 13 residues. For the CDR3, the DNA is TGCGCCAGCAGCAGAAACATGAACACTGAAGCTTTCTTT. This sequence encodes CASSRNMNTEAFF.

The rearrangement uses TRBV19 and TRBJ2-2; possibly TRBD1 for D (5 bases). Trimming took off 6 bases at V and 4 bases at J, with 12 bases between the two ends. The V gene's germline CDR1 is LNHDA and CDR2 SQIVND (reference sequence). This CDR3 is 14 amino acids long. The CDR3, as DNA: TGTGCCAGTAGGATCAGGGTGGTCACCGGGGAGCTGTTTTTT. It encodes CASRIRVVTGELFF.

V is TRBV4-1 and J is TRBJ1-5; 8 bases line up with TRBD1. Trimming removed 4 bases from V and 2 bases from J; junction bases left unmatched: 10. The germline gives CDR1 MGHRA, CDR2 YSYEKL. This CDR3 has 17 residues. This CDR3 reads CASSLNSGGAGNQPQHF. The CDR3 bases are TGCGCCAGCAGCCTTAATTCAGGGGGCGCGGGCAATCAGCCCCAGCATTTT.

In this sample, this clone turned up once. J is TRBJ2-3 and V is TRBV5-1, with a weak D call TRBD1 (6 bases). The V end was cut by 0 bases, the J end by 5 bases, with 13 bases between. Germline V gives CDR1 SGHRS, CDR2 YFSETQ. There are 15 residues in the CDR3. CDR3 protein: CASSLVAGVRDTQYF. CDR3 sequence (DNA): TGCGCCAGCAGCTTGGTAGCAGGGGTTAGAGATACGCAGTATTTT.

This CDR3 reads CASRLAWGTGELFF. The CDR3 nucleotides read TGTGCCAGTAGGTTGGCGTGGGGCACCGGGGAGCTGTTTTTT. The gene calls are TRBV19 and TRBJ2-2; no clear D. V lost 6 bases and J lost 4, with 12 bases in between. Germline lookup yields CDR1 LNHDA and CDR2 SQIVND (reference sequence). This CDR3 spans 14 amino acids.